Each of the 17 T cell receptor beta chains below was sequenced from the same sample in a study of T cell responses to AZD1222 COVID-19 vaccine. Clones were read by immunoSEQ multiplex PCR, and TCRdb kept only the in-frame ones, dropping some. Among about 92,000 clones listed, roughly 88% were seen once. The sample consisted of peripheral blood, taken on day 0 of AZD1222 vaccination. All receptors come from an adult in good health.

This chain connects TRBV7-2 to TRBJ2-5; 8 bases are a match to TRBD1. Germline CDR1 and CDR2: SGHTA and FQGNSA. Unmatched junction bases numbered 8, after V lost 1 base and J lost 7 bases. The CDR3 is 15 residues long. CDR3 nucleotides: TGTGCCAGCAGCTTAGAGGGGACAGGAGGAGGGACCCAGTACTTC. Encoded protein: CASSLEGTGGGTQYF.

The V gene is TRBV24-1, the J gene TRBJ2-3; possibly TRBD2 for D (7 bases). CDR1 and CDR2 (germline): KGHDR, SFDVKD. With 1 base removed from V and 6 bases from J, the gap between germline ends came to 16 bases. The CDR3 length is 16 residues. The CDR3 nucleotides read TGTGCCACCAGTGATTTCGGGGCGGGGGCCGCGGATACGCAGTATTTT. Translating it yields CATSDFGAGAADTQYF.

The chain carries TRBV7-9 and TRBJ2-7; the D gene is possibly TRBD1 (5 bases). The germline CDR1 and CDR2 sequences are SEHNR and FQNEAQ (reference sequence). V was pared by 2 bases and J by 2 bases, with 10 bases between. The CDR3 loop spans 14 amino acids. In DNA form, the CDR3 reads TGTGCCAGCAGCTTATCCGGCAGGGCCTACGAGCAGTACTTC. It encodes CASSLSGRAYEQYF.

V usage is TRBV3-1 (or the pseudogene TRBV3-2) and J usage is TRBJ2-1, with 12 bases matching TRBD2. The length of the CDR3 is 17 residues. Germline assignment: CDR1 LGHDT and CDR2 YNNKEL (reference sequence). Trimming cost V 1 base and J 7 bases; bases outside gene matches: 8. CDR3 nucleotides: TGTGCCAGCAGCCAAGTCCTGACTAGCGGGGGTAGGAATGAGCAGTTCTTC. It codes for CASSQVLTSGGRNEQFF.

The rearrangement uses TRBV20-1 and TRBJ2-1, with D unresolved. V was clipped by 3 bases and J by 0 bases, with 9 bases between them. The CDR3 consists of 14 residues. Per germline, CDR1 DFQATT and CDR2 SNEGSKA (reference sequence). The CDR3 DNA follows: TGCAGTGCTAGTACCGTAAGCTCCTACAATGAGCAGTTCTTC. Translated, it gives CSASTVSSYNEQFF.

This clone was seen only once. This chain uses TRBV28 with TRBJ1-5; D is undetermined. Germline V CDR1 and CDR2: MDHEN, SYDVKM. V was pared by 6 bases and J by 3 bases, with 12 bases between. This CDR3 contains 14 residues. CDR3 amino acids: CASSSMAVNQPQHF. CDR3 DNA: TGTGCCAGCAGCTCCATGGCGGTCAATCAGCCCCAGCATTTT. Using reference TRBV28 and TRBJ1-5 for the parts outside the CDR3, the full variable domain is DVKVTQSSRYLVKRTGEKVFLECVQDMDHENMFWYRQDPGLGLRLIYFSYDVKMKEKGDIPEGYSVSREKKERFSLILESASTNQTSMYLCASSSMAVNQPQHFGDGTRLSIL.

V is TRBV7-9 and J is TRBJ2-4; 9 nucleotides agree with TRBD1. The germline gives CDR1 SEHNR, CDR2 FQNEAQ (reference sequence). The CDR3 contains 14 residues. Germline trimming cut 5 bases from V and 7 bases from J; bases unmatched to any gene: 6. The CDR3 spells CASSLPDRGNIQYF. CDR3 nucleotide sequence: TGTGCCAGCAGCCTCCCGGACAGGGGTAACATTCAGTACTTC.

This chain uses TRBV4-3 with TRBJ2-2; 7 bases agree with TRBD2. This CDR3 comprises 15 residues. The germline V gene has CDR1 LGHNA and CDR2 YSLEER. The V and J ends lost 1 base and 5 bases, in that order; junction bases with no gene match: 4. CDR3: CASSQGGGWTGELFF. As DNA, the CDR3 is TGCGCCAGCAGCCAAGGCGGGGGATGGACCGGGGAGCTGTTTTTT.

V and J are TRBV5-1 and TRBJ2-5; D might be TRBD1 (6 bases). This CDR3 has 13 amino acids. The germline gives CDR1 SGHRS, CDR2 YFSETQ. V gave up 2 bases and J gave up 7 bases, with 12 bases separating them. CDR3 nucleotide sequence: TGCGCCAGCAGCTTTCGGACAGAGGGGACCCAGTACTTC. Translated: CASSFRTEGTQYF.

This chain connects TRBV7-2 to TRBJ2-3; tentatively, D is TRBD2 (6 bases). Germline values: CDR1 SGHTA, CDR2 FQGNSA. Trimming removed 5 bases from V and 5 bases from J, with 17 bases in between. The CDR3 spans 15 residues. The CDR3 loop reads CASSPLWRVRDTQYF. The CDR3 region has the DNA TGTGCCAGCAGCCCTCTTTGGAGGGTGAGAGATACGCAGTATTTT.

The CDR3 sequence: CASSYGGGYNEQFF. The CDR3 nucleotides are TGTGCCAGCAGTTACGGGGGCGGTTACAATGAGCAGTTCTTC. The rearrangement joins TRBV6-5 to TRBJ2-1; tentatively, D is TRBD1 (6 bases). The CDR3 is 14 residues long. Between the trimmed V and J ends, which lost 2 bases and 4 bases, there was a span of 9 bases. The germline V gene encodes CDR1 MNHEY and CDR2 SVGAGI.

This chain links TRBV6-2 or TRBV6-3 with TRBJ2-7; 9 nucleotides align to TRBD1. J lost 5 bases, V lost 4 bases, and 6 bases had no gene match. The germline gives CDR1 MNHEY, CDR2 SVGEGT. The CDR3 length is 14 residues. The CDR3 reads CASSWFGTGHEQYF. The CDR3 DNA is TGTGCCAGCAGTTGGTTTGGGACAGGGCACGAGCAGTACTTC.

The V call is TRBV9, the J call TRBJ2-1; possibly TRBD1 for D (5 bases). CDR1 is SGDLS, CDR2 YYNGEE, per germline. The CDR3 runs to 16 residues. V dropped 0 bases and J dropped 0 bases, with 10 bases sitting between them. The CDR3 loop is CASSVDLRVSYNEQFF. The CDR3 DNA is TGTGCCAGCAGCGTAGATCTCAGGGTCTCCTACAATGAGCAGTTCTTC.

This chain's CDR3 is CASGLVLRTGGELTDTQYF. DNA of the CDR3: TGTGCTAGTGGTTTGGTACTTCGGACAGGGGGCGAATTGACAGATACGCAGTATTTT. The chain is built from TRBV12-5 and TRBJ2-3; 11 bases are a match to TRBD1. The V gene's germline CDR1 is LGHNT and CDR2 FRNRAP. This CDR3 comprises 19 residues. J gave up 3 bases and V 0 bases, and 11 bases lay outside the gene matches.

V usage is TRBV19 and J usage is TRBJ1-4; D may be TRBD1 (6 bases). Trimming stripped 3 bases from V and 0 bases from J, with 11 bases between. Looked up from germline, CDR1 is LNHDA and CDR2 is SQIVND (reference sequence). This CDR3 comprises 16 residues. In nucleotides, the CDR3 is TGTGCCAGTAGTATTCTGCAGGGGACAACTAATGAAAAACTGTTTTTT. Amino acids: CASSILQGTTNEKLFF.

V usage is TRBV6-5 and J usage is TRBJ1-2; 7 bases fit TRBD1. Per germline, CDR1 MNHEY and CDR2 SVGAGI. This CDR3 has 15 amino acids. J lost 2 bases, V lost 6 bases, and 9 bases had no gene match. CDR3 sequence (DNA): TGTGCCAGCAGACCGGCAGGGGGAGTAAACTATGGCTACACCTTC. This gives the protein CASRPAGGVNYGYTF.

The chain joins TRBV25-1 to TRBJ2-5; D unclear. The CDR3 length is 13 residues. Trimming left V 2 bases short and J 1 base short, with 5 bases between. The germline gives CDR1 MGHDK, CDR2 SYGVNS. The CDR3 spells CASSENIQETQYF. The DNA of the CDR3 is TGTGCCAGCAGTGAAAACATCCAAGAGACCCAGTACTTC. Based on the CDR3 plus reference TRBV25-1 and TRBJ2-5, the full variable domain is EADIYQTPRYLVIGTGKKITLECSQTMGHDKMYWYQQDPGMELHLIHYSYGVNSTEKGDLSSESTVSRIRTEHFPLTLESARPSHTSQYLCASSENIQETQYFGPGTRLLVL.